This T cell receptor (beta chain) is drawn from a study of blood T cell repertoires in COVID-19. This CDR3 has 17 residues. Germline loops: CDR1 SGHTA, CDR2 FQGTGA. V gave up 5 bases and J gave up 8 bases; unmatched junction bases: 10. Original data processing: Quantification of nucleated cells was approximated via reference gene primer amplification. Repertoires were generated with immunoSEQ multiplex PCR, while TCRdb's copy carries only in-frame clones and drops some. V, J and clone size were drawn from that table, and D and trimming were deduced from the DNA. The table has some 200,000 clones, 80% to 95% seen once; the top ten hold around 0.5%.

The receptor comes from a man aged 50 to 59 with acute or convalescent COVID-19. The V call is TRBV7-3, the J call TRBJ2-3, with TRBD2 identical over 16 bases. What was sequenced was peripheral blood. The CDR3, as DNA: TGTGCCAGCAGCCCGCAAGGGACTAGCGGGGGGGCGGGTACGCAGTATTTT. This codes for CASSPQGTSGGAGTQYF.